What follows is one T cell receptor (beta chain) and its context. Its target is unknown. The sample is drawn from a study of T cell repertoires in cytomegalovirus infection. Study-wide context: Signatures in public TCR beta sequences pointed to both CMV infection and matching HLA type.

V lost 1 base and J lost 6, with 12 bases in between. CDR3 length: 14 residues. The germline CDR1 and CDR2 sequences are SGHDN and FVKESK. TCRdb fed the reads into MiXCR, producing one record per CDR3 protein. This sample has some 560,000 distinct CDR3 sequences; about 39% occur once, and the top ten carry over 45%. Findings and limits, study-wide: Ex vivo responses were dominated by HLA-C-restricted CMV-specific TCR beta clonotypes. Identification of carriers of CMV plus the relevant HLA was performed using cumulative public TCR beta family frequency.

The starting material was cultured PBMCs, obtained from culture after CMV antigen stimulation. The V and J genes are TRBV14 and TRBJ1-1, with a possible D match to TRBD1 (5 bases). The TCR originated in a human donor in good health (CMV status not recorded). Some clones in this sample may be carry-over from other donors' samples. CDR3 protein: CASSQGGGVPEAFF. CDR3 nucleotide sequence: TGTGCCAGCAGCCAAGGCGGGGGGGTCCCTGAAGCTTTCTTT.